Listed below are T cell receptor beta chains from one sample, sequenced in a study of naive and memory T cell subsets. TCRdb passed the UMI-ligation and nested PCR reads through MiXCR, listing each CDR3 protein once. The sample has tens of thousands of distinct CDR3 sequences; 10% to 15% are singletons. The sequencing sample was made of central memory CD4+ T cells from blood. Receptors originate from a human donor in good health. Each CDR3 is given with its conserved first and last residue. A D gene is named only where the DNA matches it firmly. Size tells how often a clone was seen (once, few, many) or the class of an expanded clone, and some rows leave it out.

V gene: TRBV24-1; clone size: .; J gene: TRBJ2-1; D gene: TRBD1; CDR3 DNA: TGTGCCACCAGTGATGAACAGGGGAATGAGCAGTTCTTC; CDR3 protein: CATSDEQGNEQFF
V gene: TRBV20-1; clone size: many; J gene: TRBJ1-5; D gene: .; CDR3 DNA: TGCAGTGCTAAGGACAGCAATACTAATAGCAATCAGCCCCAGCATTTT; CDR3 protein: CSAKDSNTNSNQPQHF
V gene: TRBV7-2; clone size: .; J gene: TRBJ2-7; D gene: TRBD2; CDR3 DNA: TGTGCCAGCAGCTCTGCTAGCGGGGGAGCACAGTACGAGCAGTACTTC; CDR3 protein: CASSSASGGAQYEQYF
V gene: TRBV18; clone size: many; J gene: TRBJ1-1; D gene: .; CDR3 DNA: TGTGCCAGCTCACTCCTTGACAGCATTGAAGCTTTCTTT; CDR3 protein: CASSLLDSIEAFF
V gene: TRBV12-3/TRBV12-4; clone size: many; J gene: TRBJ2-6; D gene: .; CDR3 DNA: TGTGCCAGCAGTTTAAGCTCTGGGGCCAACGTCCTGACTTTC; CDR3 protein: CASSLSSGANVLTF
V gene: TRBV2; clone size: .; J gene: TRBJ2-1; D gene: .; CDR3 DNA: TGTGCCAGCAGTTCATCCCCCCGACAGGTAGCAATCGGTGAGCAGTTCTTC; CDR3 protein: CASSSSPRQVAIGEQFF
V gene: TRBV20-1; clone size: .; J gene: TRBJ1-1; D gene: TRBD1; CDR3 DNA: TGCAGTGCTAGAGACTACAGGGGGAACACTGAAGCTTTCTTT; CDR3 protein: CSARDYRGNTEAFF
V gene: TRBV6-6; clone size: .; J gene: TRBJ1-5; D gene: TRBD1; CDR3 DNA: TGTGCCAGCAGTTACTCACCACAGGGGAGAAATAGCAATCAGCCCCAGCATTTT; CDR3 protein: CASSYSPQGRNSNQPQHF
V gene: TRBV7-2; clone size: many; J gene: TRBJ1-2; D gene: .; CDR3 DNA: TGTGCCAGCAGCCCTTCCTACTATGGCTACACCTTC; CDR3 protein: CASSPSYYGYTF
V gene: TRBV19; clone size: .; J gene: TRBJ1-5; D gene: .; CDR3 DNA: TGTGCCAGTAGTATTGGACGGTCGAATCAGCCCCAGCATTTT; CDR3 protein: CASSIGRSNQPQHF
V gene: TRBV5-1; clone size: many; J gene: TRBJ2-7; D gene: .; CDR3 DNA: TGCGCCAGCAGGGGAGACACCCCCTACGAGCAGTACTTC; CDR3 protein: CASRGDTPYEQYF
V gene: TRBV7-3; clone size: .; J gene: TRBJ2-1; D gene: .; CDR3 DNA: TGTGCCAGCAGCTTAGGGTCCCCCCGGGACTCCTACAATGAGCAGTTCTTC; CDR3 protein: CASSLGSPRDSYNEQFF
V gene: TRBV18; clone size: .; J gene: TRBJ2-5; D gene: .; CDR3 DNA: TGTGCCAGCTCACCTATGGCGGGAACAATCCAAGAGACCCAGTACTTC; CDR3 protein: CASSPMAGTIQETQYF
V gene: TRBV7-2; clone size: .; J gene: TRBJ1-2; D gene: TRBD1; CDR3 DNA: TGTGCCAGCAGCTTGAGCCGCCTCTGGACAGGGGGCGAAGGAGGCTACACCTTC; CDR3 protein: CASSLSRLWTGGEGGYTF
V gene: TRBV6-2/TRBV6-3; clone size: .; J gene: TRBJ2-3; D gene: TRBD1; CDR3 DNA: TGTGCCAGCAGTTATTGGACAGGAGATACGCAGTATTTT; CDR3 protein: CASSYWTGDTQYF
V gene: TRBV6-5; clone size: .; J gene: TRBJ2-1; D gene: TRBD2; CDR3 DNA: TGTGCCAGCAGTTCTCCGGGACTAGGTCAGTTCTTC; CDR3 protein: CASSSPGLGQFF
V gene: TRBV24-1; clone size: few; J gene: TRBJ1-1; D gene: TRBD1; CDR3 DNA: TGTGCCACCAGTGGCGACAGGGCTGGTGAAGCTTTCTTT; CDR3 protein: CATSGDRAGEAFF
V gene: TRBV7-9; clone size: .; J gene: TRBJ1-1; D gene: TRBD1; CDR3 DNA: TGTGCCAGCAGCTCCAGGACAGGGGGCAACACTGAAGCTTTCTTT; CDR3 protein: CASSSRTGGNTEAFF
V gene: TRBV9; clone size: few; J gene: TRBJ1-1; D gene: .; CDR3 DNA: TGTGCCAGCAGCGTAGCTCCGGAGAACACTGAAGCTTTCTTT; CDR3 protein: CASSVAPENTEAFF
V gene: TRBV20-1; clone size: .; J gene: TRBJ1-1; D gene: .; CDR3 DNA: TGCAGTGCTAGAGATCCCGGGCGGGGCCACGCTTTCTTT; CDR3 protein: CSARDPGRGHAFF
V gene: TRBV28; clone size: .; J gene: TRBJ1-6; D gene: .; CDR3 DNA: TGTGCCAGCAGTGGTAATAATTCACCCCTCCACTTT; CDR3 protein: CASSGNNSPLHF
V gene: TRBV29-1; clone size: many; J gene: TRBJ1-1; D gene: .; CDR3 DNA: TGCAGCGTTGTCTTGGGGAACACTGAAGCTTTCTTC; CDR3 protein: CSVVLGNTEAFF
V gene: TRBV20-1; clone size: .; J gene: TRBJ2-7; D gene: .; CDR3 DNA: TGCAGTGCCAAAGTTGGGATGGGCGAGCAGTACTTC; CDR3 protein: CSAKVGMGEQYF
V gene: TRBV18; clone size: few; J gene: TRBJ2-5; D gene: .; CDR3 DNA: TGTGCCAGCTCACGGTCAGTAGAAGAGACCCAGTACTTC; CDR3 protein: CASSRSVEETQYF
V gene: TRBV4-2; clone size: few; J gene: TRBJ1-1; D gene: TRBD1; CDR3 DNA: TGTGCCAGCAGCCAAAAGACAGGGAAGAACACTGAAGCTTTCTTT; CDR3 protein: CASSQKTGKNTEAFF
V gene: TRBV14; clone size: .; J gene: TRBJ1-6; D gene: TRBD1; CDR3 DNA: TGTGCCAGCAGTGGGACGGGACAGGCTAATTCACCCCTCCACTTT; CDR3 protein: CASSGTGQANSPLHF
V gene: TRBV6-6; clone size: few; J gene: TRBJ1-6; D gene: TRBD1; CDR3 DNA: TGTGCCAGCAGTTACCGACAGGGGGCTAGGAATTCACCCCTCCACTTT; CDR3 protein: CASSYRQGARNSPLHF